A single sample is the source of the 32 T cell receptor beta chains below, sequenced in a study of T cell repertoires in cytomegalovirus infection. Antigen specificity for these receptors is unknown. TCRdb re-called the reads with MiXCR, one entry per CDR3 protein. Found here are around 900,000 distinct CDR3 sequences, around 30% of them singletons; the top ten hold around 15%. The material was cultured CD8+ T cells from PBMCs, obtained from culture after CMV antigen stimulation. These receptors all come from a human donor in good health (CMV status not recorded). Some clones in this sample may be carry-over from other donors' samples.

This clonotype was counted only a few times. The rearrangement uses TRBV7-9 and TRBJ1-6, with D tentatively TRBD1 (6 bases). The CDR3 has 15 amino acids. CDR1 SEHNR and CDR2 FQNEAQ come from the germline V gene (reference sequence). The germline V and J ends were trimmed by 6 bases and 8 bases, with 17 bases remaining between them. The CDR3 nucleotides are TGTGCCAGCAGATTACAGGGCGCCCGAGATTCACCCCTCCACTTT. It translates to CASRLQGARDSPLHF.

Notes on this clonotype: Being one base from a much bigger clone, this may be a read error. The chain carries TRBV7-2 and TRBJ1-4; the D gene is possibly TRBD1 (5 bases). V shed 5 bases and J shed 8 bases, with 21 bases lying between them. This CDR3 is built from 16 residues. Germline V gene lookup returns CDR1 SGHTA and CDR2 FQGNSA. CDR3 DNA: TGTGCCAGCAGCATTGGGACGGCACCACAGTCGGAAAAACTGTTTTTT. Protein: CASSIGTAPQSEKLFF.

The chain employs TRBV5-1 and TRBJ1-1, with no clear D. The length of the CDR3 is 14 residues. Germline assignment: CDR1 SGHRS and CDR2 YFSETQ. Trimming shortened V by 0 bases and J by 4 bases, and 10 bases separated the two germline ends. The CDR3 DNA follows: TGCGCCAGCAGCTTGGAAGAGGGATCCACTGAAGCTTTCTTT. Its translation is CASSLEEGSTEAFF. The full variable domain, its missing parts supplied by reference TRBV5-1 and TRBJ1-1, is KAGVTQTPRYLIKTRGQQVTLSCSPISGHRSVSWYQQTPGQGLQFLFEYFSETQRNKGNFPGRFSGRQFSNSRSEMNVSTLELGDSALYLCASSLEEGSTEAFFGQGTRLTVV.

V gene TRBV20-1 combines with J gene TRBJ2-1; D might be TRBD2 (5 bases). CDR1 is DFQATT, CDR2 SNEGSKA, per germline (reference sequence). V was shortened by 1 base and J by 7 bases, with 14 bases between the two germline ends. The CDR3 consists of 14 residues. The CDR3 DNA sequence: TGCAGTGCTAGAGGTCGCGGGTTGGGGAATGAGCAGTTCTTC. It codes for CSARGRGLGNEQFF.

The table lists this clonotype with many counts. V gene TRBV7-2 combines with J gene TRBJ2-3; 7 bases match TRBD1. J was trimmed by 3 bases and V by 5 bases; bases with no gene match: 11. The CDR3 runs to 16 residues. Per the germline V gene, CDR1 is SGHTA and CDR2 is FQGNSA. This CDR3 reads CASSTKKGAKTDTQYF. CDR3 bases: TGTGCCAGCAGCACGAAAAAGGGGGCCAAGACAGATACGCAGTATTTT.

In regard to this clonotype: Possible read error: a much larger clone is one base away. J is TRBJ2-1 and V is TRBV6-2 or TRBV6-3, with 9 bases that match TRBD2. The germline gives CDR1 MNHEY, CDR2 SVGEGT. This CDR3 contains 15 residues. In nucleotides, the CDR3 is TGTGCCAGCAGTTACTCACTAGCGGGCTACGATGAGCAGTTCTTC. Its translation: CASSYSLAGYDEQFF.

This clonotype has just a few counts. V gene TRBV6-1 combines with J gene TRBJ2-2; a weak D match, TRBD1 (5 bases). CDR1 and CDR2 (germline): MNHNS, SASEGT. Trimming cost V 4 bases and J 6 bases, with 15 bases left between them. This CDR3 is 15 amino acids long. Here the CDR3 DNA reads TGTGCCAGCAGTGTCTCAGGGTCCACGGCCGGGGAGCTGTTTTTT. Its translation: CASSVSGSTAGELFF.

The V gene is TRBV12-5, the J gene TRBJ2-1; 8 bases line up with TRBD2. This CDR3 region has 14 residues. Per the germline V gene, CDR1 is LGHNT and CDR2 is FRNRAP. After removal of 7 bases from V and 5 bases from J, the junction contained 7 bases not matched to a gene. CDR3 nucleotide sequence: TGTGCTAGTGAAACTAGCGGCGTCCACAATGAGCAGTTCTTC. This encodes CASETSGVHNEQFF.

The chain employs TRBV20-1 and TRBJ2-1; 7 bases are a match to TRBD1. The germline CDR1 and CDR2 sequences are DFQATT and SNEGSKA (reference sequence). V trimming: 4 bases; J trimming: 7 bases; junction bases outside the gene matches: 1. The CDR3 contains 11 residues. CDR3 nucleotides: TGCAGTGCTACGACAGGGAATGAGCAGTTCTTC. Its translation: CSATTGNEQFF.

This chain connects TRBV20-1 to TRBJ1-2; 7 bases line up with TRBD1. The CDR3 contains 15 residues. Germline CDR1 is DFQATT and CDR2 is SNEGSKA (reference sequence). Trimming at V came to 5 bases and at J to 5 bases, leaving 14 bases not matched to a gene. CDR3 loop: CSALNAVTGAYGYTF. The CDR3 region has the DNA TGCAGTGCTCTAAACGCGGTCACAGGGGCTTATGGCTACACCTTC.

The chain's CDR3 is CASSLGGLYQPQHF. CDR3 nucleotide sequence: TGTGCCAGCTCCCTAGGGGGGTTGTATCAGCCCCAGCATTTT. This sequence joins TRBV12-3 or TRBV12-4 and TRBJ1-5; possibly TRBD1 for D (6 bases). This CDR3 has 14 residues. V lost 8 bases and J 5 bases, leaving 16 bases between the germline ends.

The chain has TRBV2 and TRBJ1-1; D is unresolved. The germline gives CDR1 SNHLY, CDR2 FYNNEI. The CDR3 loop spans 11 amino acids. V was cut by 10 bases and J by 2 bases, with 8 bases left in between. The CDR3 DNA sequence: TGTGCCAACGTCATCAACACTGAAGCTTTCTTT. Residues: CANVINTEAFF.

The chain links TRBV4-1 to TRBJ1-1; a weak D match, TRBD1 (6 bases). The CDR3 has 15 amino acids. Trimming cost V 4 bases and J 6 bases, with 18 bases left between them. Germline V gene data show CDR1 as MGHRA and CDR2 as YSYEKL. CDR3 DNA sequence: TGCGCCAGCAGCCTCCTGGGGGGGGCTAGGGCTGAAGCTTTCTTT. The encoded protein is CASSLLGGARAEAFF.

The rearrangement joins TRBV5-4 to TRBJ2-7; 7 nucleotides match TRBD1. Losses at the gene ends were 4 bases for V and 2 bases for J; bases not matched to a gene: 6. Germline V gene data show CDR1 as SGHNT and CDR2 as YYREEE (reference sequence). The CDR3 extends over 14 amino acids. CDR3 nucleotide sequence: TGTGCCAGCAGCCCTTTCGACAGGGCCTACGAGCAGTACTTC. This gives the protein CASSPFDRAYEQYF.

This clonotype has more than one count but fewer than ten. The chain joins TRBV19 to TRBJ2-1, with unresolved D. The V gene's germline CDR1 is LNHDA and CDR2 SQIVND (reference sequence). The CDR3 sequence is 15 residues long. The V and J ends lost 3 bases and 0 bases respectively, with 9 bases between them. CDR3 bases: TGTGCCAGTAGTATTTATCTGAGCTCCTACAATGAGCAGTTCTTC. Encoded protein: CASSIYLSSYNEQFF.

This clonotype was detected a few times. Here the CDR3 DNA reads TGCAGTGCTAGAGATCGGGACAGGCCTTACAATGAGCAGTTCTTC. Protein product: CSARDRDRPYNEQFF. The chain recombines TRBV20-1 with TRBJ2-1; 8 bases are a match to TRBD1. Germline V CDR1 and CDR2: DFQATT, SNEGSKA (reference sequence). Trimming removed 0 bases from V and 4 bases from J; junction bases left unmatched: 5. CDR3 length equals 15 residues.

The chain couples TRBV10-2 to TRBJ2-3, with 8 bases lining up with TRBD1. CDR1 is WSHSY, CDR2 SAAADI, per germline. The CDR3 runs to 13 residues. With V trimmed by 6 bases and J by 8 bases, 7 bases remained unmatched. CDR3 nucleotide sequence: TGCGCCAGCAGCGCCTCGACAGGGGTTACGCAGTATTTT. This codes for CASSASTGVTQYF.

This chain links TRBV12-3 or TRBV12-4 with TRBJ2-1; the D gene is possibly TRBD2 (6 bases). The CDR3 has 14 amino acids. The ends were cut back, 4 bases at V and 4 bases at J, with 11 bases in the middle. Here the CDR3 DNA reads TGTGCCAGCAGTTACTCGGGACTGTACAATGAGCAGTTCTTC. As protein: CASSYSGLYNEQFF.

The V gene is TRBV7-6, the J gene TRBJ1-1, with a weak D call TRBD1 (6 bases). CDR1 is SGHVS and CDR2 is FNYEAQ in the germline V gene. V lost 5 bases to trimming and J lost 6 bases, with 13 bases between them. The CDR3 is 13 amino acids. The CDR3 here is CASSPGGGPEAFF. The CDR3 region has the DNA TGTGCCAGCAGCCCGGGGGGGGGCCCTGAAGCTTTCTTT.

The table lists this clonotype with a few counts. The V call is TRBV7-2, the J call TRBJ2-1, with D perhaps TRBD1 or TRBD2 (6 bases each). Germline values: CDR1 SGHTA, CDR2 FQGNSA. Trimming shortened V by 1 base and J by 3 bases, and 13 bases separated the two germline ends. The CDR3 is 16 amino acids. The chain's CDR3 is CASSLGGAYNYNEQFF. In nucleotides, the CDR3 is TGTGCCAGCAGCTTAGGGGGGGCTTATAACTACAATGAGCAGTTCTTC.

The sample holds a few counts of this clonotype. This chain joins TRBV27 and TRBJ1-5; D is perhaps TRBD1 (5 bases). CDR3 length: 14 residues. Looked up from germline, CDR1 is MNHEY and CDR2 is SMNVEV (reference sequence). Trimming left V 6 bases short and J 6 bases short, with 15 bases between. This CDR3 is CASSAAGGTQPQHF. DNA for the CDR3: TGTGCCAGCAGCGCAGCGGGGGGGACTCAGCCCCAGCATTTT.

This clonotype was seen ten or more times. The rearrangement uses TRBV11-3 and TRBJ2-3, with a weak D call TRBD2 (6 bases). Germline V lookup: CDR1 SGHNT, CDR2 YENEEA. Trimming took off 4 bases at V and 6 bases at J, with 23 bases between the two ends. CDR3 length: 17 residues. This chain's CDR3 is CASSSSGGLNAGDTQYF. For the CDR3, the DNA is TGTGCCAGCAGCTCCAGTGGAGGGTTAAACGCGGGGGATACGCAGTATTTT.

CDR3 loop: CASSLGGGGNLYGYTF. The CDR3 nucleotides read TGTGCCAGCAGTTTGGGCGGCGGAGGAAATCTCTATGGCTACACCTTC. This chain uses TRBV27 with TRBJ1-2; D remains ambiguous. Trimming removed 3 bases from V and 4 bases from J, with 18 bases in between. The CDR3 totals 16 residues. Germline V lookup: CDR1 MNHEY, CDR2 SMNVEV (reference sequence).

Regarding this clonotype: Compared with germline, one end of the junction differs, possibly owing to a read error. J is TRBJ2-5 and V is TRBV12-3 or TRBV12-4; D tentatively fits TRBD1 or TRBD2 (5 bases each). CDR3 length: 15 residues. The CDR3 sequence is CVSSLKGRHQETQYF. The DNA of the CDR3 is TGTGTCAGCAGTTTGAAGGGACGACACCAAGAGACCCAGTACTTC.

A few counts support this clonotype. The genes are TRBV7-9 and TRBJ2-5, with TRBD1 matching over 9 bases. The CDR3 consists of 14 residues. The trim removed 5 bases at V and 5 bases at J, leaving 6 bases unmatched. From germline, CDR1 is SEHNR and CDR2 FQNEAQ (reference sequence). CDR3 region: CASSHTGGRETQYF. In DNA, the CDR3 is TGTGCCAGCAGCCATACAGGGGGCCGGGAGACCCAGTACTTC.

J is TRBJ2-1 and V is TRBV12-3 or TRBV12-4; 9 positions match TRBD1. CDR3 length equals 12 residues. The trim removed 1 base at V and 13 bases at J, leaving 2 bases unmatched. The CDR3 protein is CASSLGGQGQFF. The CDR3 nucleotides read TGTGCCAGCAGTTTAGGGGGACAGGGACAGTTCTTC.

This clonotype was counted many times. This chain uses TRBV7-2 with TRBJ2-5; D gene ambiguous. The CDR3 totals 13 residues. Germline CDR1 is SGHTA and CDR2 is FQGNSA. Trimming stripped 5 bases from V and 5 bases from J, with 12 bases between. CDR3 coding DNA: TGTGCCAGCAGCCCCCCGGCCCCTGAGACCCAGTACTTC. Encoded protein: CASSPPAPETQYF.

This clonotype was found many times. DNA of the CDR3: TGTGCCAGCAGTTCGTCAGGGACCTACAATGAGCAGTTCTTC. Its translation is CASSSSGTYNEQFF. The chain carries TRBV12-3 or TRBV12-4 and TRBJ2-1; D might be TRBD1 (5 bases). This CDR3 spans 14 amino acids. The V end lost 4 bases, the J end lost 2 bases, and 9 bases lay between the germline ends.

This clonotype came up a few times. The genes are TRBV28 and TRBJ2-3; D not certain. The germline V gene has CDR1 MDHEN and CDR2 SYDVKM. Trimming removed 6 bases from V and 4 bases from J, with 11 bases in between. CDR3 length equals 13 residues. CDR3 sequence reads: CASRLTHPDTQYF. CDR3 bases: TGTGCCAGCAGACTAACTCATCCAGATACGCAGTATTTT.

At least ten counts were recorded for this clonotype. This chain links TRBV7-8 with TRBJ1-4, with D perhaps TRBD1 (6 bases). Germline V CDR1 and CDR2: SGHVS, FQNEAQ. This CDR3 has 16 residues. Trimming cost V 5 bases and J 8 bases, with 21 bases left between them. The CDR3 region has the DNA TGTGCCAGCAGCCCCCTCCACAGGGAAGGAAACGAAAAACTGTTTTTT. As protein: CASSPLHREGNEKLFF. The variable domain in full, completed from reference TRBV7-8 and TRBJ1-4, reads GAGVSQSPRYKVAKRGQDVALRCDPISGHVSLFWYQQALGQGPEFLTYFQNEAQLDKSGLPSDRFFAERPEGSVSTLKIQRTQQEDSAVYLCASSPLHREGNEKLFFGSGTQLSVL.

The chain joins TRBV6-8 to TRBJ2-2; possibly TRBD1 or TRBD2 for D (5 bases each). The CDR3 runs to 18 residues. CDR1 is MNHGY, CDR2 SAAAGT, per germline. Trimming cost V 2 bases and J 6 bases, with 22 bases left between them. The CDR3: CASSYIVLDGGRAGELFF. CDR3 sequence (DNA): TGTGCCAGCAGTTACATCGTGCTTGATGGGGGAAGGGCCGGGGAGCTGTTTTTT.

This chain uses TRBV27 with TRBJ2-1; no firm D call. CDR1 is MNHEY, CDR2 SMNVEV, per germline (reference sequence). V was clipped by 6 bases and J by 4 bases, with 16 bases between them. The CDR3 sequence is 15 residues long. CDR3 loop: CASSQTTYPYNEQFF. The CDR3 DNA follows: TGTGCCAGCAGCCAGACGACCTATCCTTACAATGAGCAGTTCTTC.